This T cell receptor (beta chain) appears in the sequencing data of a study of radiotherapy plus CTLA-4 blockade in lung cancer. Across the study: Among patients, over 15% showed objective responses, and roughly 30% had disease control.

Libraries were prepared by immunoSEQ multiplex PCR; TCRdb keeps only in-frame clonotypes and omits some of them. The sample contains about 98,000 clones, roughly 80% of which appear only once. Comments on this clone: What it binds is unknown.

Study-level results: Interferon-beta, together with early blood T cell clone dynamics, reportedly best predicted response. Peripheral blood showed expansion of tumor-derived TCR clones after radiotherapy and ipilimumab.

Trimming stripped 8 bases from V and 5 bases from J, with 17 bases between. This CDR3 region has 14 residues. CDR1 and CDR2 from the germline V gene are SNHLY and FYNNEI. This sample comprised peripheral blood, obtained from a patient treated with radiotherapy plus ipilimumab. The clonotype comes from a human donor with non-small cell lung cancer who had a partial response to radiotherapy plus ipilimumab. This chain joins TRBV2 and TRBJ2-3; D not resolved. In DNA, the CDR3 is TGTGCCAGCCTTACGCCCGTGAGGTTAGATACGCAGTATTTT. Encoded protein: CASLTPVRLDTQYF. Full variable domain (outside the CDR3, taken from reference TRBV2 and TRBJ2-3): EPEVTQTPSHQVTQMGQEVILRCVPISNHLYFYWYRQILGQKVEFLVSFYNNEISEKSEIFDDQFSVERPDGSNFTLKIRSTKLEDSAMYFCASLTPVRLDTQYFGPGTRLTVL.